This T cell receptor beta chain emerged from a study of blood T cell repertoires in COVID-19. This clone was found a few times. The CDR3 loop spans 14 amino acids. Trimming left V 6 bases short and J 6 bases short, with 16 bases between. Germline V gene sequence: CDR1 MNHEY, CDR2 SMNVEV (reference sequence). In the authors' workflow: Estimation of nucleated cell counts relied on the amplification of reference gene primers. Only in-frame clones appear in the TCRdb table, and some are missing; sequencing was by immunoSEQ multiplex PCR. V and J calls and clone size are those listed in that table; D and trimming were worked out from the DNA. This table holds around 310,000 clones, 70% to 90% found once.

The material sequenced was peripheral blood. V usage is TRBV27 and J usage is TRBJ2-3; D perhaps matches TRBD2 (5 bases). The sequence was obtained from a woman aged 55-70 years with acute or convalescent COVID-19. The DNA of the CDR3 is TGTGCCAGCAGGGACCGACGGGATTTTGATACGCAGTATTTT. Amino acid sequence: CASRDRRDFDTQYF.